This TCR beta chain derives from a study of regulatory T cells in long-lasting Graves disease. Study-wide findings and caveats: Relative to newly diagnosed Graves' patients, persistent ones had lower TCR diversity.

There are many counts of this clonotype. Its antigen is currently unknown. The CDR3 runs to 15 residues. V lost 5 bases, J lost 2 bases, and 7 bases stayed unmatched. CDR1 SGHVS and CDR2 FQNEAQ come from the germline V gene. Time point given: newly diagnosed GD, antithyroid drugs for less than 3 months. PBMCs were the source of the RNA used for TCR sequencing. Arm-PCR of CDR3 regions and iRepertoire HTBI primers were the basis on which TCR beta libraries were built. TCRdb re-called the multiplex PCR reads with MiXCR, one entry per CDR3 protein. Seen here are 300,000 to 400,000 distinct CDR3 sequences, 16% observed once, and the top ten hold roughly 27%. The same data also went into a second study, on T cells in Graves' hyperthyroidism and ophthalmopathy.

This clonotype was sampled from a man aged 35-49 years with Graves disease. Source: peripheral blood mononuclear cells (PBMCs), taken at new diagnosis, from a patient treated with antithyroid drugs. The chain uses TRBV7-8 and TRBJ2-7; 9 bases fit TRBD2. This CDR3 reads CASSPTGGGAYEQYF. The CDR3 region has the DNA TGTGCCAGCAGCCCCACGGGCGGGGGGGCCTACGAGCAGTACTTC. The variable domain in full, with the rest retrieved from reference TRBV7-8 and TRBJ2-7, is GAGVSQSPRYKVAKRGQDVALRCDPISGHVSLFWYQQALGQGPEFLTYFQNEAQLDKSGLPSDRFFAERPEGSVSTLKIQRTQQEDSAVYLCASSPTGGGAYEQYFGPGTRLTVT.